The 18 T cell receptor beta chains presented below share a single source sample, sequenced in a study of OX40 agonist ivuxolimab in advanced cancers. Method: immunoSEQ multiplex PCR; TCRdb's copy keeps in-frame clones and lacks some. The sample holds approximately 99,000 clones; around 93% are singletons and the top ten take around 0.7%. This material consisted of CD4+ or CD8+ T cells sorted from blood, taken in a trial of the OX40 agonist ivuxolimab. Source of these receptors: an adult with an advanced solid tumor such as melanoma, head and neck, liver or kidney cancer.

This sequence joins TRBV7-6 and TRBJ2-1, with 7 bases that match TRBD2. V was clipped by 1 base and J by 12 bases; unmatched bases: 15. Germline loops: CDR1 SGHVS, CDR2 FNYEAQ. The CDR3 is made up of 16 amino acids. The CDR3 DNA reads TGTGCCAGCAGCTTAGTTCGGGGAGGGCAGGCGTCTGGGCAGTTCTTC. Protein product: CASSLVRGGQASGQFF. Looking up the rest from reference TRBV7-6 and TRBJ2-1 gives the full variable domain: GAGVSQSPRYKVTKRGQDVALRCDPISGHVSLYWYRQALGQGPEFLTYFNYEAQQDKSGLPNDRFSAERPEGSISTLTIQRTEQRDSAMYRCASSLVRGGQASGQFFGPGTRLTVL.

The rearrangement links TRBV30 to TRBJ1-5; TRBD1 matches 7 bases. The trim removed 0 bases at V and 4 bases at J, leaving 6 bases unmatched. The V gene's germline CDR1 is GTSNPN and CDR2 SVGIG (reference sequence). The CDR3 sequence is 15 residues long. CDR3 DNA: TGTGCCTGGAGTGTACGTCAGGGGGGTAATCAGCCCCAGCATTTT. Translating gives CAWSVRQGGNQPQHF.

The chain carries TRBV29-1 and TRBJ2-5; no clear D gene. The CDR3 runs to 14 residues. V was shortened by 6 bases and J by 5 bases, with 19 bases between the two germline ends. The germline CDR1 and CDR2 sequences are SQVTM and ANQGSEA. The CDR3 region is CSVGEVDHGETQYF. The CDR3 nucleotides are TGCAGCGTCGGCGAGGTAGACCACGGCGAGACCCAGTACTTC.

The DNA of the CDR3 is TGCGCCAGCAGCTTGGCGGCGGGGGGGCACGAGACCCAGTACTTC. Translating gives CASSLAAGGHETQYF. The chain links TRBV5-1 to TRBJ2-5, with 9 bases fitting TRBD2. The ends lost 0 bases at V and 5 bases at J; junction bases unmatched: 5. Per germline, CDR1 SGHRS and CDR2 YFSETQ. The CDR3 is 15 amino acids.

The rearrangement links TRBV18 to TRBJ1-1, with D perhaps TRBD1 (6 bases). Germline V gene data show CDR1 as KGHSH and CDR2 as LQKENI. This CDR3 region has 16 residues. V gave up 1 base and J gave up 1 base, with 13 bases separating them. This CDR3 reads CASSPRGGRANTEAFF. In DNA form, the CDR3 reads TGTGCCAGCTCACCACGTGGGGGCAGGGCGAACACTGAAGCTTTCTTT.

V and J are TRBV9 and TRBJ1-3; maybe TRBD1 (6 bases). Germline CDR1 and CDR2: SGDLS and YYNGEE. The CDR3 has 19 residues. V was trimmed by 3 bases and J by 0 bases, leaving 22 bases between them. The CDR3 bases are TGTGCCAGCAGCGCGACCTGGGGGGCAGGGCAGATCTCTGGAAACACCATATATTTT. Translation gives CASSATWGAGQISGNTIYF.

The V and J genes are TRBV5-1 and TRBJ1-5; weak D call: TRBD1 (6 bases). In germline, CDR1 is SGHRS, CDR2 YFSETQ. Trimming pared 0 bases from V and 6 bases from J, leaving 10 bases between. The CDR3 has 14 amino acids. For the CDR3, the DNA is TGCGCCAGCAGCTTGGTTGGGGGGGCTCAGCCCCAGCATTTT. Amino acids: CASSLVGGAQPQHF.

The chain joins TRBV5-4 to TRBJ2-6; D is uncertain. The CDR3 loop spans 17 amino acids. The germline V and J ends were trimmed by 3 bases and 0 bases, with 13 bases remaining between them. Per the germline V gene, CDR1 is SGHNT and CDR2 is YYREEE (reference sequence). The CDR3 DNA follows: TGTGCCAGCAGCTACGGTGGGTTCCTCTCTGGGGCCAACGTCCTGACTTTC. Encoded protein: CASSYGGFLSGANVLTF.

The chain combines TRBV2 with TRBJ2-3; 10 nucleotides align to TRBD2. The V segment lost 7 bases and the J segment 4 bases; nucleotides outside the gene matches: 8. The CDR3 loop spans 15 amino acids. Germline CDR1 reads SNHLY; CDR2 reads FYNNEI. The CDR3 is CASIPRTSGADTQYF. The CDR3 DNA follows: TGTGCCAGCATCCCCAGGACTAGCGGTGCAGATACGCAGTATTTT.

This chain uses TRBV27 with TRBJ2-5, with D maybe TRBD1 (5 bases). The V end was cut by 5 bases, the J end by 4 bases, with 14 bases between. The CDR3 loop spans 14 amino acids. The germline gives CDR1 MNHEY, CDR2 SMNVEV (reference sequence). CDR3 bases: TGTGCCAGCAGTCCCTCCAGGGTCTCAGAGACCCAGTACTTC. The encoded protein is CASSPSRVSETQYF.

The chain combines TRBV19 with TRBJ1-5, with D maybe TRBD1 (5 bases). The CDR3 sequence is 16 residues long. Germline loops: CDR1 LNHDA, CDR2 SQIVND (reference sequence). The V and J ends lost 5 bases and 4 bases respectively, with 18 bases between them. The CDR3 loop is CASSLIGRQTNQPQHF. The DNA for the CDR3 is TGTGCCAGTAGTTTGATCGGTCGACAGACAAATCAGCCCCAGCATTTT.

This sequence joins TRBV2 and TRBJ1-5, with TRBD1 matching 9 bases. CDR1 is SNHLY and CDR2 is FYNNEI in the germline V gene. V was clipped by 6 bases and J by 6 bases; unmatched bases: 3. The CDR3 extends over 13 amino acids. The CDR3 sequence: CASRGQGGQPQHF. The CDR3 DNA sequence: TGTGCCAGCAGGGGACAGGGCGGTCAGCCCCAGCATTTT.

The gene calls are TRBV6-1 and TRBJ1-1, with TRBD1 matching over 8 bases. V shed 7 bases, J shed 5 bases, and the junction held 6 bases outside the gene matches. The CDR3 is 13 amino acids. The germline gives CDR1 MNHNS, CDR2 SASEGT. Here the CDR3 reads CASTMTGETEAFF. CDR3 nucleotides: TGTGCCAGCACCATGACAGGGGAGACTGAAGCTTTCTTT.

CDR3 amino acids: CSVAALEEQFF. The CDR3 region has the DNA TGCAGCGTGGCGGCTCTGGAGGAGCAGTTCTTC. This chain connects TRBV29-1 to TRBJ2-1; D gene ambiguous. The CDR3 consists of 11 residues. V lost 6 bases and J 10 bases, leaving 13 bases between the germline ends. Looked up from germline, CDR1 is SQVTM and CDR2 is ANQGSEA.

This clone was seen just once. The chain carries TRBV5-8 and TRBJ2-3, with D perhaps being TRBD1 or TRBD2 (5 bases each). In germline, CDR1 is SGHTS, CDR2 YDEGEE. This CDR3 is 15 amino acids long. The germline V and J ends were trimmed by 7 bases and 2 bases, with 17 bases remaining between them. Here the CDR3 DNA reads TGTGCCAGCCCCTCGTGGGACCTACACACAGATACGCAGTATTTT. The encoded protein is CASPSWDLHTDTQYF.

The rearrangement links TRBV15 to TRBJ2-3; the match to TRBD1 covers 8 bases. Germline V lookup: CDR1 LNHNV, CDR2 YYDKDF (reference sequence). The CDR3 has 15 amino acids. The J segment lost 9 bases and the V segment lost 0 bases, leaving 8 bases of the junction unmatched. CDR3 in amino acids: CATSRDPDRGRTQYF. Here the CDR3 DNA reads TGTGCCACCAGCAGAGACCCCGACAGGGGAAGGACGCAGTATTTT. Supplemented by reference TRBV15 and TRBJ2-3, the full variable domain reads DAMVIQNPRYQVTQFGKPVTLSCSQTLNHNVMYWYQQKSSQAPKLLFHYYDKDFNNEADTPDNFQSRRPNTSFCFLDIRSPGLGDTAMYLCATSRDPDRGRTQYFGPGTRLTVL.

The chain recombines TRBV10-3 with TRBJ2-5; D might be TRBD1 (5 bases). The CDR3 covers 15 residues. V was pared by 2 bases and J by 3 bases, with 13 bases between. Germline lookup yields CDR1 ENHRY and CDR2 SYGVKD. The CDR3 loop is CAISEEIRGKETQYF. CDR3 nucleotide sequence: TGTGCCATCAGTGAGGAAATTAGGGGTAAAGAGACCCAGTACTTC.

This chain uses TRBV7-9 with TRBJ1-1; D is unclear. Germline lookup yields CDR1 SEHNR and CDR2 FQNEAQ (reference sequence). CDR3 size: 14 residues. V was shortened by 1 base and J by 8 bases, with 14 bases between the two germline ends. CDR3: CASSLVTLDMEAFF. The CDR3 region has the DNA TGTGCCAGCAGCTTAGTGACCCTCGACATGGAAGCTTTCTTT.